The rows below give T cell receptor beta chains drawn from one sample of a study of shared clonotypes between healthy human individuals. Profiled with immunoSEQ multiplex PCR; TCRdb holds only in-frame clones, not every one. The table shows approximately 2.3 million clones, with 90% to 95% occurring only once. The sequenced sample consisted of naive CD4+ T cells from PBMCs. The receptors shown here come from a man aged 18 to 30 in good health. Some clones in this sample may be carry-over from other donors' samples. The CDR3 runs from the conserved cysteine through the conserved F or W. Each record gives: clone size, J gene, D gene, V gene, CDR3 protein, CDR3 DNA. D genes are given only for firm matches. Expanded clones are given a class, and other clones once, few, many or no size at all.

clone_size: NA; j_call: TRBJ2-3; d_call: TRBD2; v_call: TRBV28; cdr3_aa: CASSRLAGRVDTQYF; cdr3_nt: TGTGCCAGCAGTCGACTAGCGGGACGCGTCGATACGCAGTATTTT
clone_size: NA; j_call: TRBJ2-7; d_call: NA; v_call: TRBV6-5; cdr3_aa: CASSYRDKRYF; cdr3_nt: TGTGCCAGCAGTTACCGGGACAAGCGGTACTTC
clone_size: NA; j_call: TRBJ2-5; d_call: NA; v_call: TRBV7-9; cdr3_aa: CASSFSTPEETQYF; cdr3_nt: TGTGCCAGCAGCTTTAGCACACCTGAAGAGACCCAGTACTTC
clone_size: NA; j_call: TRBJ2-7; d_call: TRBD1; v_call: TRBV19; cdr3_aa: CASSSNPFYETGGLYSYEQYF; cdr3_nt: TGTGCCAGTAGTTCCAATCCCTTTTATGAGACAGGGGGCCTTTACTCCTACGAGCAGTACTTC
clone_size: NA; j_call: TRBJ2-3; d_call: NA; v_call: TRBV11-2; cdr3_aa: CASSLYRTDTQYF; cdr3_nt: TGTGCCAGCAGCTTGTACCGGACAGATACGCAGTATTTT
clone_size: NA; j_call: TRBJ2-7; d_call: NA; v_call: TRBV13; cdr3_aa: CASSLARYYEQYF; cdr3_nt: TGTGCCAGCAGCTTAGCGCGGTATTACGAGCAGTACTTC
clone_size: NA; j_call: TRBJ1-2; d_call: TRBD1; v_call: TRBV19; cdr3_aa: CASSISRGGAVDGYTF; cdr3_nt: TGTGCCAGTAGTATAAGTCGAGGGGGCGCGGTGGATGGCTACACCTTC
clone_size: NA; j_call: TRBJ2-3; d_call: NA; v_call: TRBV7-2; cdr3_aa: CASSLKPLYWDTDTQYF; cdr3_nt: TGTGCCAGCAGCTTAAAGCCTCTGTATTGGGACACAGATACGCAGTATTTT
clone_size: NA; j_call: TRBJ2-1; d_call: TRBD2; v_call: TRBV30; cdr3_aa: CAWSTYWTSGSANEQFF; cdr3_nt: TGTGCCTGGAGTACTTACTGGACTAGCGGGAGTGCCAATGAGCAGTTCTTC
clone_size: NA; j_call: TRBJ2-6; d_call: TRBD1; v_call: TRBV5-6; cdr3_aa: CASSLRDRVSGANVLTF; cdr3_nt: TGTGCCAGCAGCTTGAGGGACAGGGTGTCTGGGGCCAACGTCCTGACTTTC
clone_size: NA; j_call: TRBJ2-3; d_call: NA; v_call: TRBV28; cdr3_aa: CASRGAGFSTDTQYF; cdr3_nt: TGTGCCAGCCGGGGGGCGGGATTCAGCACAGATACGCAGTATTTT
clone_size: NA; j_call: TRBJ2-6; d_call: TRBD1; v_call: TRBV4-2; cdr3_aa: CASSLAGTGAVSGANVLTF; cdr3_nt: TGTGCCAGCAGCCTAGCCGGGACAGGGGCCGTCTCTGGGGCCAACGTCCTGACTTTC
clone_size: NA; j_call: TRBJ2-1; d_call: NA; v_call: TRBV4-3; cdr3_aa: CASSQEGYNEQFF; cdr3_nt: TGCGCCAGCAGCCAAGAAGGGTACAATGAGCAGTTCTTC
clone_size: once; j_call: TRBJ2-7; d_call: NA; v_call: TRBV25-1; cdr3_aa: CASSESQGKNEQYF; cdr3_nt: TGTGCCAGCAGTGAATCCCAGGGTAAGAACGAGCAGTACTTC
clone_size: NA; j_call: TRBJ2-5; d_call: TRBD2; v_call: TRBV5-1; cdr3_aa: CASTFGGREETQYF; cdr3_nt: TGCGCCAGCACGTTCGGCGGGAGAGAAGAGACCCAGTACTTC
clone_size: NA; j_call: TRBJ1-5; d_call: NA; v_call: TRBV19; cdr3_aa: CASSTTSNQPQHF; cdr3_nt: TGTGCCAGTAGCACGACAAGCAATCAGCCCCAGCATTTT
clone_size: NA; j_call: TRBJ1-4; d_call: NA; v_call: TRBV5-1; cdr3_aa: CASSLDTRNEKLFF; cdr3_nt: TGCGCCAGCAGCTTGGATACTCGTAATGAAAAACTGTTTTTT
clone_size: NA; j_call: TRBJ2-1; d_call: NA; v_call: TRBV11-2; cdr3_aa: CASSLRGLSSYNEQFF; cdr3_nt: TGTGCCAGCAGTCTCAGGGGCCTTAGCTCCTACAATGAGCAGTTCTTC
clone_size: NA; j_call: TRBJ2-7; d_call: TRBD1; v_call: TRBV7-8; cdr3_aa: CASSYPDREYEQYF; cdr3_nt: TGTGCCAGCAGCTACCCAGACAGGGAGTACGAGCAGTACTTC
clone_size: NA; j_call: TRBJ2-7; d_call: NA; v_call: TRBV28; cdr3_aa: CASRSRHLASTTYEQYF; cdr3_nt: TGTGCCAGCAGATCTCGCCATCTAGCGAGTACTACCTACGAGCAGTACTTC
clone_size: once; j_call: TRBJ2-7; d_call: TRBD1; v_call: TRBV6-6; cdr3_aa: CASSYSRAGGYEQYF; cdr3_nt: TGTGCCAGCAGTTACTCAAGGGCAGGGGGCTACGAGCAGTACTTC
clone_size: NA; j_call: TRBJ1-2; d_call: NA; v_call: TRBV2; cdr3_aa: CASSEEGRGYTF; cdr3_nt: TGTGCCAGCAGTGAAGAGGGCAGGGGCTACACCTTC
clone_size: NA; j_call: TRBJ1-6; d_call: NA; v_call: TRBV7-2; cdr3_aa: CASSPGQYNSPLHF; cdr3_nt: TGTGCCAGCAGCCCAGGACAGTATAATTCACCCCTCCACTTT
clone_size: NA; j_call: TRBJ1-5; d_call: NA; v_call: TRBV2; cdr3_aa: CASSGEGNPQHF; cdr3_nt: TGTGCCAGCAGTGGTGAGGGGAATCCCCAGCATTTT
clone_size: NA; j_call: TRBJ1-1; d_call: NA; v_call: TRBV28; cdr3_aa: CASPNRAGTEAFF; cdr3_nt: TGTGCCAGCCCGAACAGGGCGGGCACTGAAGCTTTCTTT
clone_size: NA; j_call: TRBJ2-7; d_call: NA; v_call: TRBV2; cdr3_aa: CASIEDSSYEQYF; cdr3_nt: TGTGCCAGCATAGAGGACAGCTCCTACGAGCAGTACTTC
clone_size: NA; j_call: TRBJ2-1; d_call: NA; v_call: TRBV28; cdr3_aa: CASSRTLYNEQFF; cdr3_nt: TGTGCCAGCAGCCGGACGTTATACAATGAGCAGTTCTTC
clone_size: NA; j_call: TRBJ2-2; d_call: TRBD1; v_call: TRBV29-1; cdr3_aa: CSVVQGVTGELFF; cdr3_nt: TGCAGCGTTGTCCAGGGGGTGACCGGGGAGCTGTTTTTT
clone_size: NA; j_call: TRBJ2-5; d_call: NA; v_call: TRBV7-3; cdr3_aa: CASSAQGTQETQYF; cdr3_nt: TGTGCCAGCAGCGCGCAGGGCACCCAAGAGACCCAGTACTTC
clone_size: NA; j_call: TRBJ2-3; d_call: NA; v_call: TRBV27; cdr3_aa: CASSFAGSTDTQYF; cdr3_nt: TGTGCCAGCAGTTTCGCCGGAAGCACAGATACGCAGTATTTT
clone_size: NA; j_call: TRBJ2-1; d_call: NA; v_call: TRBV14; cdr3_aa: CASSRPSDRTRPYNEQFF; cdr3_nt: TGTGCCAGCAGCCGTCCCAGCGACAGGACAAGGCCCTACAATGAGCAGTTCTTC
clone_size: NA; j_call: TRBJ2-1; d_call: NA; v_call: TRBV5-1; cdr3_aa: CASSLAEGEQFF; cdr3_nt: TGCGCCAGCAGCTTGGCCGAAGGTGAGCAGTTCTTC
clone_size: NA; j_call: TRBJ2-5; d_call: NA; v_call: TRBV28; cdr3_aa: CASQLGGLGRETQYF; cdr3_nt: TGTGCCAGCCAACTCGGCGGCCTAGGAAGGGAGACCCAGTACTTC
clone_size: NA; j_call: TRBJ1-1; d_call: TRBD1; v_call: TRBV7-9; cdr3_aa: CASSPQGAWGEAFF; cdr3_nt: TGTGCCAGCAGTCCCCAGGGGGCGTGGGGTGAAGCTTTCTTT
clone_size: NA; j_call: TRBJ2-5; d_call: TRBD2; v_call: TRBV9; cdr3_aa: CASSSRLAGEGETQYF; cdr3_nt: TGTGCCAGCAGCAGCCGACTAGCGGGAGAGGGGGAGACCCAGTACTTC
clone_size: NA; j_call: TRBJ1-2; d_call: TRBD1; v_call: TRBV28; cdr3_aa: CATKGTGRYGYTF; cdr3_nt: TGTGCCACGAAGGGGACAGGGCGCTATGGCTACACCTTC
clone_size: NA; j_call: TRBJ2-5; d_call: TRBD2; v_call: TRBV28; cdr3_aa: CASSSETREEYQETQYF; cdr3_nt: TGTGCCAGCAGTTCAGAGACGCGGGAGGAGTACCAAGAGACCCAGTACTTC
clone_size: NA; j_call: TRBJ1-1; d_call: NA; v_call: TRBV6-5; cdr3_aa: CASRSGVGAEAFF; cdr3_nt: TGTGCCAGCAGGTCAGGGGTGGGAGCTGAAGCTTTCTTT
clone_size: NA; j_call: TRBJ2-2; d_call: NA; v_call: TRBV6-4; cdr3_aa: CASRSRAGELFF; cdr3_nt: TGTGCCAGCAGGTCGAGGGCCGGGGAGCTGTTTTTT
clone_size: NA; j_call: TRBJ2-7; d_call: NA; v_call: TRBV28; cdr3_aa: CASTIKGRSSYEQYF; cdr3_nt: TGTGCCAGCACGATCAAGGGCAGGAGCTCCTACGAGCAGTACTTC
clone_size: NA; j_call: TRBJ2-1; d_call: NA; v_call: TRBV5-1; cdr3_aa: CASSLIGEQFF; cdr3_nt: TGCGCCAGCAGCTTAATAGGGGAGCAGTTCTTC
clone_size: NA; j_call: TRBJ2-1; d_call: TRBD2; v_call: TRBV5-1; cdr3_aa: CASSSGLAGVRHEQFF; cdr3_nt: TGCGCCAGCAGCTCCGGACTAGCGGGAGTTCGCCATGAGCAGTTCTTC
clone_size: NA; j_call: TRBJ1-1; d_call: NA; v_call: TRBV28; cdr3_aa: CASSSPTTEAFF; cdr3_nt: TGTGCCAGCAGTTCCCCGACCACTGAAGCTTTCTTT
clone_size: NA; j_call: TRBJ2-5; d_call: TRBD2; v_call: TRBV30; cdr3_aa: CAWTPGTSGSETQYF; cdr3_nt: TGTGCCTGGACCCCCGGGACTAGCGGGAGCGAGACCCAGTACTTC
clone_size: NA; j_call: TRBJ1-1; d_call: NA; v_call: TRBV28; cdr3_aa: CASSQLNTEAFF; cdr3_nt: TGTGCCAGCAGCCAGCTGAACACTGAAGCTTTCTTT
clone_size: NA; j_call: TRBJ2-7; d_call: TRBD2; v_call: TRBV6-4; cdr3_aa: CASSDQAGGPSEQYF; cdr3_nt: TGTGCCAGCAGTGACCAAGCGGGAGGGCCTTCCGAGCAGTACTTC
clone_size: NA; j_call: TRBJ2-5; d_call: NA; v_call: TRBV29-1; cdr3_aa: CSVRSGGYQETQYF; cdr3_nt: TGCAGCGTTCGCTCTGGGGGATACCAAGAGACCCAGTACTTC
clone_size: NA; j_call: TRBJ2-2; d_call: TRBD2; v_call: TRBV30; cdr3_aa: CAWTLPPGGSTGELFF; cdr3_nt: TGTGCCTGGACCCTTCCTCCGGGGGGGAGCACCGGGGAGCTGTTTTTT
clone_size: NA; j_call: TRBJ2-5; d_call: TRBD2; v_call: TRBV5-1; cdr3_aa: CASTPAGTRVETQYF; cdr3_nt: TGCGCCAGCACACCTGCCGGGACTAGGGTTGAGACCCAGTACTTC
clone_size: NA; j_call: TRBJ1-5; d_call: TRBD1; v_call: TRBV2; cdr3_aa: CASARDRGQTSNQPQHF; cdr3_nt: TGTGCCAGCGCCCGGGACAGGGGGCAAACAAGCAATCAGCCCCAGCATTTT
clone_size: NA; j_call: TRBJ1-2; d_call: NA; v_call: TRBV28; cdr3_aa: CASSFEGMRGYTF; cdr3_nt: TGTGCCAGCAGTTTCGAGGGGATGCGTGGCTACACCTTC
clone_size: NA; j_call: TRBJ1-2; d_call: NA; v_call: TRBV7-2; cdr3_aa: CAVRIYGYTF; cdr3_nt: TGTGCCGTCAGGATTTATGGCTACACCTTC
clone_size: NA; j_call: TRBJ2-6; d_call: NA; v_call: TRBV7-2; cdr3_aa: CASSLTFSGANVLTF; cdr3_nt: TGTGCCAGCAGCTTAACTTTCTCTGGGGCCAACGTCCTGACTTTC
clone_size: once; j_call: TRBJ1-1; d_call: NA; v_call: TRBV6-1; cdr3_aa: CASSKQGNTEAFF; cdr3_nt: TGTGCCAGCAGCAAACAGGGGAACACTGAAGCTTTCTTT
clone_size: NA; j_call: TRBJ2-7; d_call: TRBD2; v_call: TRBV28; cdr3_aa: CASSPPPSGSSWFYEQYF; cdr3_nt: TGTGCCAGCAGTCCCCCCCCTAGCGGGAGTTCTTGGTTCTACGAGCAGTACTTC
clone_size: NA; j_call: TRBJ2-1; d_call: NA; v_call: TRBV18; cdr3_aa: CASSPAGTGAYNEQFF; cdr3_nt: TGTGCCAGCTCACCAGCCGGGACGGGAGCCTACAATGAGCAGTTCTTC
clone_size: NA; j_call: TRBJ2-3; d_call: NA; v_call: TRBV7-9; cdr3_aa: CASSVPGTDTQYF; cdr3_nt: TGTGCCAGCAGCGTCCCCGGCACAGATACGCAGTATTTT
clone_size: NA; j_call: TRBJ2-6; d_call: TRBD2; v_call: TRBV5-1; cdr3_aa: CASSLAGTSGANVLTF; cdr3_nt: TGCGCCAGCTCCCTAGCGGGTACCTCTGGGGCCAACGTCCTGACTTTC
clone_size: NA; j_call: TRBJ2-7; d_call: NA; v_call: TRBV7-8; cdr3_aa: CASSPPGQIPLYEQYF; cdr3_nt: TGTGCCAGCAGCCCCCCCGGACAGATCCCCTTATACGAGCAGTACTTC